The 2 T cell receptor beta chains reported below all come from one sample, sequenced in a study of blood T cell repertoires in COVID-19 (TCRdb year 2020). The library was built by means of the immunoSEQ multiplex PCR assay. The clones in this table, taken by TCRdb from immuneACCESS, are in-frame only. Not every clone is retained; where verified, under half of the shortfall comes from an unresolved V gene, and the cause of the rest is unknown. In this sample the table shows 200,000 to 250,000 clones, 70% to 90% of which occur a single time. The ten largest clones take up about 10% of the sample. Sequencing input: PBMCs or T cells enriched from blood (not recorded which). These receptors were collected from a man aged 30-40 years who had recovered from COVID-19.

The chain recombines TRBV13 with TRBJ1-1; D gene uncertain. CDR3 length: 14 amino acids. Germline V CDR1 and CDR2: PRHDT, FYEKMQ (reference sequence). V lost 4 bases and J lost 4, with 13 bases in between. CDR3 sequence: CASSSQSASTEAFF. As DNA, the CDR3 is TGTGCCAGCAGCTCGCAATCCGCCAGCACTGAAGCTTTCTTT.

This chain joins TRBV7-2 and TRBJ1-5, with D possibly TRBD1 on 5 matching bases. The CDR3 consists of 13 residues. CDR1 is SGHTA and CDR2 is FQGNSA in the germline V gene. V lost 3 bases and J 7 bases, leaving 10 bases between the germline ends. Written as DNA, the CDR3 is TGTGCCAGCAGCTTGGGGGAGGGCCAGCCCCAGCATTTT. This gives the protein CASSLGEGQPQHF.